This T cell receptor (beta chain) was captured in a study of shared clonotypes between healthy human individuals. The study's findings and limits: Richness estimates generally favored naive over memory subsets.

The CDR3 is 16 amino acids. J lost 9 bases, V lost 4 bases, and 18 bases had no gene match. Germline assignment: CDR1 SGHRS and CDR2 YFSETQ. Measured with immunoSEQ multiplex PCR; TCRdb has only the in-frame clones, and not every one. Among 650,000 to 700,000 clones listed, about 90% were seen once. Of note for this clone: No antigen is known for it.

V usage is TRBV5-1 and J usage is TRBJ1-2; 7 bases fit TRBD1. The TCR comes from a man aged 18 to 29 in good health. Some clones in this sample may be carry-over from other donors' samples. Sequencing was done on a sample of memory CD8+ T cells from PBMCs. Indicated subset: CD45RO+ cells pooled with CCR7-negative TemRA cells. The CDR3, as DNA: TGCGCCAGCAGCCCCACGACCCGTGACAGGGTTCAGCGCTACACCTTC. Encoded protein: CASSPTTRDRVQRYTF.